These 11 T cell receptor beta chains originate from one sample sequenced in a study of beta chain features in type 1 diabetes (dated by TCRdb to the late 2010s). The receptor library was made with the immunoSEQ multiplex PCR assay. The entire isolated RNA was reverse transcribed using the High Capacity cDNA Reverse Transcription Kit, and thus expressed TCRB transcripts were sequenced. TCRdb holds this immuneACCESS table with in-frame rearrangements only. Some clones are missing; in checked studies, unresolved V genes explain under half, and the rest has no known cause. The sample has around 320,000 clones on record, around 15% of them singletons. The ten largest make up approximately 6.7% of the sample. The sequencing sample was made of central memory CD4+ T cells from blood. The receptors stem from a man aged 25 to 45 in good health.

The chain couples TRBV6-1 to TRBJ2-7; TRBD2 aligns across 9 bases. Germline V gene lookup returns CDR1 MNHNS and CDR2 SASEGT. Germline trimming cut 11 bases from V and 0 bases from J; bases unmatched to any gene: 11. The CDR3 sequence is 15 residues long. CDR3 sequence (DNA): TGTGCCGCCGGGACTAGCTCGTTAAGCTCCTACGAGCAGTACTTC. This encodes CAAGTSSLSSYEQYF.

V gene TRBV27 combines with J gene TRBJ2-3, with D tentatively TRBD1 (5 bases). Germline lookup yields CDR1 MNHEY and CDR2 SMNVEV (reference sequence). This CDR3 is 15 amino acids long. Trimming pared 3 bases from V and 3 bases from J, leaving 13 bases between. CDR3 in amino acids: CASSFRYQGTDTQYF. The CDR3 DNA reads as TGTGCCAGCAGTTTCCGATACCAGGGTACAGATACGCAGTATTTT.

A few counts support this clone. The rearrangement links TRBV2 to TRBJ2-1; D unresolved. Trimming took 3 bases from V and 6 from J, leaving 9 bases between them. Germline CDR1 reads SNHLY; CDR2 reads FYNNEI. CDR3 size: 13 residues. The DNA for the CDR3 is TGTGCCAGCAGTGAGATCAAAGGCAATGAGCAGTTCTTC. Protein sequence: CASSEIKGNEQFF. Complete variable domain (other parts from reference TRBV2 and TRBJ2-1): EPEVTQTPSHQVTQMGQEVILRCVPISNHLYFYWYRQILGQKVEFLVSFYNNEISEKSEIFDDQFSVERPDGSNFTLKIRSTKLEDSAMYFCASSEIKGNEQFFGPGTRLTVL.

The gene calls are TRBV19 and TRBJ1-5; TRBD1 is a possible D gene (5 bases). The CDR3 loop spans 16 amino acids. Trimming left V 5 bases short and J 3 bases short, with 17 bases between. From germline, CDR1 is LNHDA and CDR2 SQIVND (reference sequence). The CDR3: CASSAGGRQLNQPQHF. In nucleotides, the CDR3 is TGTGCCAGTAGTGCCGGGGGTCGGCAGCTCAATCAGCCCCAGCATTTT. The complete variable domain, with remaining parts taken from reference TRBV19 and TRBJ1-5, reads DGGITQSPKYLFRKEGQNVTLSCEQNLNHDAMYWYRQDPGQGLRLIYYSQIVNDFQKGDIAEGYSVSREKKESFPLTVTSAQKNPTAFYLCASSAGGRQLNQPQHFGDGTRLSIL.

The rearrangement uses TRBV6-1 and TRBJ1-1; tentatively, D is TRBD1 (5 bases). The germline CDR1 and CDR2 sequences are MNHNS and SASEGT. V lost 3 bases, J lost 8 bases, and 13 bases lay in between. The CDR3 length is 13 residues. The CDR3 is CASSETGRQEAFF. The CDR3 nucleotides read TGTGCCAGCAGTGAGACCGGTCGACAGGAAGCTTTCTTT.

This clone was observed a few times. The CDR3 DNA reads as TGTGCCAGCAGCTTAGCGGCAGGGACTCAGCCCCAGCATTTT. Translated, it gives CASSLAAGTQPQHF. V usage is TRBV7-8 and J usage is TRBJ1-5; tentatively, D is TRBD1 (5 bases). Per germline, CDR1 SGHVS and CDR2 FQNEAQ. The CDR3 runs to 14 residues. Between the trimmed V and J ends, which lost 0 bases and 6 bases, there was a span of 9 bases.

This clone has only a few counts. J is TRBJ2-1 and V is TRBV11-3; the match to TRBD2 covers 10 bases. Trimming removed 3 bases from V and 7 bases from J; junction bases left unmatched: 3. CDR1 is SGHNT, CDR2 YENEEA, per germline. The CDR3 loop spans 14 amino acids. CDR3 in amino acids: CASSFQAGGNEQFF. As DNA, the CDR3 is TGTGCCAGCAGCTTCCAAGCGGGAGGGAATGAGCAGTTCTTC.

V gene TRBV18 combines with J gene TRBJ1-6, with D uncertain. V was cut by 0 bases and J by 10 bases, with 4 bases left in between. The germline CDR1 and CDR2 sequences are KGHSH and LQKENI. The CDR3 totals 12 residues. Written as DNA, the CDR3 is TGTGCCAGCTCACCACCGGGATCACCCCTCCACTTT. Amino acid sequence: CASSPPGSPLHF.

This clone was counted between two and nine times. This chain links TRBV9 with TRBJ2-1; D remains ambiguous. Trimming cost V 0 bases and J 0 bases, with 13 bases left between them. The CDR3 has 17 residues. Germline CDR1 reads SGDLS; CDR2 reads YYNGEE. The CDR3, as DNA: TGTGCCAGCAGCGTAGGGCCGATGGCCGGCTCCTACAATGAGCAGTTCTTC. Amino acids: CASSVGPMAGSYNEQFF.

With respect to this clone: Other DNA sequences from this sample encode an identical CDR3 as well. The V gene is TRBV5-1, the J gene TRBJ2-3; 7 positions match TRBD2. Trimming cost V 4 bases and J 0 bases; bases outside gene matches: 5. This CDR3 has 15 amino acids. Per germline, CDR1 SGHRS and CDR2 YFSETQ. CDR3 sequence reads: CASSVGGTSTDTQYF. DNA of the CDR3: TGCGCCAGCAGCGTGGGAGGGACTAGCACAGATACGCAGTATTTT.

V usage is TRBV2 and J usage is TRBJ1-4; D is ambiguous. Per the germline V gene, CDR1 is SNHLY and CDR2 is FYNNEI. Deletions cut 7 bases from V and 7 bases from J, with 10 bases between. The CDR3 spans 12 residues. CDR3 residues: CASNVGGEKLFF. The CDR3 nucleotides are TGTGCCAGCAACGTTGGCGGTGAAAAACTGTTTTTT.